This TCR beta chain was sequenced during a study of cytomegalovirus exposure and HLA in healthy donors. With 60 Vbeta and 13 Jbeta primers, the PCR was carried out. Sequencing was performed with immunoSEQ multiplex PCR; in TCRdb, only in-frame clones are kept and a portion is missing. The table has fewer than 150,000 clones, around 77% seen once. Germline V CDR1 and CDR2: SGHVS, FQNEAQ. V lost 0 bases to trimming and J lost 0 bases, with 12 bases between them. The CDR3 consists of 17 residues. The study, taken as a whole, reports: Most of the TCR beta V segments (in an earlier analysis) were productive either about 87% or about 30% of the time.

Turning to this clone: Its antigen remains unidentified.

The sample comprised PBMCs. V is TRBV7-8 and J is TRBJ1-5, with a weak D call TRBD1 (6 bases). The TCR sequence derives from a woman aged 50 to 60 in good health and CMV-seronegative. The CDR3 spells CASSLAQGTYSNQPQHF. CDR3 DNA: TGTGCCAGCAGCTTAGCACAGGGCACCTATAGCAATCAGCCCCAGCATTTT.